This passage covers 30 T cell receptor beta chains from one sample sequenced in a study of early T cells in non-severe SARS-CoV-2 infection. One entry per CDR3 protein results from TCRdb running MiXCR on the 5' RACE reads. There are under 50,000 distinct CDR3 sequences in the sample; about 25% occur only once, and 3.5% to 5% lies in the top ten. The source was whole blood, collected at baseline. The receptors shown here come from an adult who was a healthcare worker with PCR-confirmed SARS-CoV-2 infection or an uninfected control (not recorded which).

The chain is built from TRBV4-2 and TRBJ1-1; D gene unclear. The V end was cut by 4 bases, the J end by 3 bases, with 15 bases between. The CDR3 consists of 15 residues. Germline lookup yields CDR1 LGHNA and CDR2 YNFKEQ. DNA for the CDR3: TGTGCCAGCAGCCCCGAACCGTCCCTAGACACTGAAGCTTTCTTT. Translation: CASSPEPSLDTEAFF.

This clonotype has more than one count but fewer than ten. This chain joins TRBV6-2 or TRBV6-3 and TRBJ2-1; D not certain. The V end lost 6 bases, the J end lost 0 bases, and 15 bases lay between the germline ends. The CDR3 length is 16 residues. Germline V gene sequence: CDR1 MNHEY, CDR2 SVGEGT. The CDR3 DNA follows: TGTGCCAGCAGCGACGCTCTAGGGTCCTCCTACAATGAGCAGTTCTTC. It encodes CASSDALGSSYNEQFF.

This clonotype appeared a few times. This chain links TRBV6-6 with TRBJ1-6, with D hard to call. The germline V gene encodes CDR1 MNHNY and CDR2 SVGAGI (reference sequence). The CDR3 covers 14 residues. CDR3 DNA: TGTGCAGGGAGGGCGAGCTCCTATAATTCACCCCTCCACTTT. Encoded protein: CAGRASSYNSPLHF.

In its sample, this clonotype was seen a few times. The gene calls are TRBV29-1 and TRBJ1-2, with D unclear. Germline V gives CDR1 SQVTM, CDR2 ANQGSEA. V was clipped by 1 base and J by 8 bases, with 5 bases between them. CDR3 length equals 10 residues. As DNA, the CDR3 is TGCAGCGTTGAAGGGGAGGGCTACACCTTC. Translated, it gives CSVEGEGYTF.

The CDR3: CASSPETGANQPQHF. CDR3 in DNA: TGTGCCAGCTCTCCCGAAACAGGGGCCAATCAGCCCCAGCATTTT. The chain has TRBV18 and TRBJ1-5, with 7 bases that match TRBD1. J gave up 3 bases and V 6 bases, and 8 bases lay outside the gene matches. Per germline, CDR1 KGHSH and CDR2 LQKENI. This CDR3 comprises 15 residues.

This clonotype was detected only a few times. The rearrangement links TRBV10-3 to TRBJ2-5; 8 bases are a match to TRBD1. The CDR3 spans 13 residues. The germline V gene has CDR1 ENHRY and CDR2 SYGVKD. The V and J ends lost 11 bases and 5 bases, in that order; junction bases with no gene match: 10. As DNA, the CDR3 is TGTGCCGCCGCGGCAGGGGGCAGGGAGACCCAGTACTTC. Its protein is CAAAAGGRETQYF.

This rearrangement joins TRBV6-2 or TRBV6-3 to TRBJ2-5, with 9 bases matching TRBD2. CDR1 MNHEY and CDR2 SVGEGT come from the germline V gene. V lost 2 bases, J lost 5 bases, and 0 bases stayed unmatched. The CDR3 spans 13 residues. The CDR3 spells CASSYSGGETQYF. The CDR3 DNA is TGTGCCAGCAGTTACAGCGGGGGGGAGACCCAGTACTTC.

The rearrangement uses TRBV10-3 and TRBJ2-7, with D hard to call. Trimming pared 4 bases from V and 2 bases from J, leaving 9 bases between. The CDR3 loop spans 13 amino acids. Germline CDR1 reads ENHRY; CDR2 reads SYGVKD. The CDR3 region has the DNA TGTGCCATCAGTGGAGGCGGCACCTACGAGCAGTACTTC. This sequence encodes CAISGGGTYEQYF.

This clonotype was observed a few times. The rearrangement joins TRBV29-1 to TRBJ2-1, with 7 bases fitting TRBD2. Germline V lookup: CDR1 SQVTM, CDR2 ANQGSEA. V lost 2 bases to trimming and J lost 4 bases; unmatched junction nucleotides: 8. CDR3 size: 15 residues. The CDR3 DNA is TGCAGCGTTGAACAGAGCGGGGTGCAATACAATGAGCAGTTCTTC. Protein product: CSVEQSGVQYNEQFF.

The chain couples TRBV25-1 to TRBJ2-5, with TRBD2 matching 8 bases. V gave up 10 bases and J gave up 5 bases; unmatched junction bases: 12. There are 14 residues in the CDR3. Germline V gene lookup returns CDR1 MGHDK and CDR2 SYGVNS. The CDR3 nucleotides are TGTGCCACGAGCCAAGCGGGGGACGAGGAGACCCAGTACTTC. Amino acids: CATSQAGDEETQYF.

This clonotype has just a few counts. The chain links TRBV20-1 to TRBJ2-5; D is unclear. Germline loops: CDR1 DFQATT, CDR2 SNEGSKA (reference sequence). This CDR3 spans 11 amino acids. V was trimmed by 6 bases and J by 3 bases, leaving 8 bases between them. As DNA, the CDR3 is TGCAGTGCACAGACTGAAGAGACCCAGTACTTC. It yields the protein CSAQTEETQYF.

This clonotype was picked up a small number of times. The chain links TRBV18 to TRBJ1-1, with unresolved D. V lost 0 bases and J lost 0, with 8 bases in between. This CDR3 is 15 amino acids long. The germline gives CDR1 KGHSH, CDR2 LQKENI. The CDR3 loop reads CASSPPRGLNTEAFF. Here the CDR3 DNA reads TGTGCCAGCTCACCACCGCGCGGCTTGAACACTGAAGCTTTCTTT.

The chain links TRBV20-1 to TRBJ2-7, with TRBD1 matching over 7 bases. CDR1 is DFQATT and CDR2 is SNEGSKA in the germline V gene (reference sequence). The CDR3 contains 13 residues. The ends lost 6 bases at V and 3 bases at J; junction bases unmatched: 8. The CDR3 loop is CSAPKTGIYEQYF. In nucleotides, the CDR3 is TGCAGTGCGCCCAAGACAGGGATCTACGAGCAGTACTTC.

Only a few counts were recorded for this clonotype. The V and J genes are TRBV7-9 and TRBJ2-3, with D maybe TRBD2 (5 bases). This CDR3 has 16 residues. Per the germline V gene, CDR1 is SEHNR and CDR2 is FQNEAQ (reference sequence). V shed 3 bases and J shed 3 bases, with 16 bases lying between them. CDR3 amino acids: CASSFISGGRTDTQYF. The CDR3 DNA reads TGTGCCAGCAGCTTTATCTCAGGCGGGCGAACAGATACGCAGTATTTT.

This clonotype was observed a handful of times. This rearrangement joins TRBV5-1 to TRBJ1-6, with D maybe TRBD1 (6 bases). The CDR3 is 15 amino acids. The V end lost 3 bases, the J end lost 9 bases, and 16 bases lay between the germline ends. The germline V gene encodes CDR1 SGHRS and CDR2 YFSETQ. CDR3 sequence (DNA): TGCGCCAGCAGCTCGGGACAAAGTGAGAGTTCACCCCTCCACTTT. It translates to CASSSGQSESSPLHF.

V usage is TRBV7-9 and J usage is TRBJ1-6; the D gene is possibly TRBD1 (5 bases). Looked up from germline, CDR1 is SEHNR and CDR2 is FQNEAQ (reference sequence). There are 14 residues in the CDR3. Deletions cut 3 bases from V and 8 bases from J, with 11 bases between. The CDR3 bases are TGTGCCAGCAGCTTGGGGGTTTGGGATTCACCCCTCCACTTT. Translation gives CASSLGVWDSPLHF.

The genes are TRBV9 and TRBJ2-3; D uncertain. Deletions cut 0 bases from V and 0 bases from J, with 8 bases between. The CDR3 consists of 15 residues. Germline loops: CDR1 SGDLS, CDR2 YYNGEE. CDR3 sequence (DNA): TGTGCCAGCAGCGTAGACGGTAGGAGCACAGATACGCAGTATTTT. Translated: CASSVDGRSTDTQYF.

V and J are TRBV6-5 and TRBJ2-3; D is ambiguous. This CDR3 spans 13 amino acids. CDR1 MNHEY and CDR2 SVGAGI come from the germline V gene. V was clipped by 0 bases and J by 8 bases, with 9 bases between them. The CDR3 nucleotides read TGTGCCAGCAGTTACTCGTCGCGCGGTACGCAGTATTTT. Translating gives CASSYSSRGTQYF.

This clonotype has just a few counts. V is TRBV6-6 and J is TRBJ2-4, with a tentative D call TRBD1 (6 bases). Germline CDR1 and CDR2: MNHNY and SVGAGI (reference sequence). With 6 bases removed from V and 0 bases from J, the gap between germline ends came to 15 bases. This CDR3 contains 16 residues. CDR3 coding DNA: TGTGCCAGCAGCCAGGACAGATCGCAAGCCAAAAACATTCAGTACTTC. Protein sequence: CASSQDRSQAKNIQYF.

This clonotype was recorded a few times. The chain links TRBV5-1 to TRBJ2-1; 14 positions match TRBD2. The germline V gene has CDR1 SGHRS and CDR2 YFSETQ. The CDR3 spans 16 residues. With V trimmed by 4 bases and J by 4 bases, 4 bases remained unmatched. The CDR3 region is CASSPTSGGEYNEQFF. For the CDR3, the DNA is TGCGCCAGCAGCCCGACTAGCGGGGGGGAGTACAATGAGCAGTTCTTC. Together with reference TRBV5-1 and TRBJ2-1, the CDR3 gives the full variable domain: KAGVTQTPRYLIKTRGQQVTLSCSPISGHRSVSWYQQTPGQGLQFLFEYFSETQRNKGNFPGRFSGRQFSNSRSEMNVSTLELGDSALYLCASSPTSGGEYNEQFFGPGTRLTVL.

V is TRBV10-2 and J is TRBJ1-2, with 8 bases matching TRBD1. This CDR3 comprises 12 residues. Germline-derived CDR1 and CDR2 are WSHSY and SAAADI. V lost 2 bases and J lost 8; bases outside the gene matches: 1. The chain's CDR3 is CASSEDRGGYTF. CDR3 DNA sequence: TGCGCCAGCAGTGAGGACAGGGGCGGCTACACCTTC.

The chain has TRBV5-6 and TRBJ1-2; D is perhaps TRBD1 (6 bases). Germline CDR1 and CDR2: SGHDT and YYEEEE. This CDR3 has 15 residues. V lost 2 bases and J lost 4, with 15 bases in between. Written as DNA, the CDR3 is TGTGCCAGCAGCTTAGGCGACAGGCCCCTCTATGGCTACACCTTC. Encoded protein: CASSLGDRPLYGYTF.

V and J are TRBV21-1 and TRBJ2-7. TRBV21-1 is shown as a pseudogene. The CDR3 covers 15 residues. DNA of the CDR3: TGTGCCAGCAGCAAAGCTAGAGACACGGACTACGAGCAGTACTTC. It yields the protein CASSKARDTDYEQYF.

In its sample, this clonotype was seen a few times. CDR3 DNA: TGTGCCAGCAGTTTAAAGGGCCTGGGCACTGAAGCTTTCTTT. It codes for CASSLKGLGTEAFF. The chain employs TRBV27 and TRBJ1-1; no firm D call. CDR1 and CDR2 from the germline V gene are MNHEY and SMNVEV (reference sequence). This CDR3 comprises 14 residues. V was shortened by 2 bases and J by 4 bases, with 11 bases between the two germline ends.

The sample holds a few counts of this clonotype. This chain connects TRBV5-1 to TRBJ2-7, with 9 positions matching TRBD1. The CDR3 is made up of 14 amino acids. J gave up 4 bases and V 4 bases, and 6 bases lay outside the gene matches. The germline V gene has CDR1 SGHRS and CDR2 YFSETQ. The CDR3 loop reads CASSLDRGGYEQYF. In nucleotides, the CDR3 is TGCGCCAGCAGCCTGGACAGGGGCGGGTACGAGCAGTACTTC. The variable domain in full, with the rest retrieved from reference TRBV5-1 and TRBJ2-7, is KAGVTQTPRYLIKTRGQQVTLSCSPISGHRSVSWYQQTPGQGLQFLFEYFSETQRNKGNFPGRFSGRQFSNSRSEMNVSTLELGDSALYLCASSLDRGGYEQYFGPGTRLTVT.

Here the CDR3 reads CASSLDVLNTEAFF. The CDR3 DNA follows: TGTGCCAGCAGCCTGGACGTGTTGAACACTGAAGCTTTCTTT. This rearrangement joins TRBV3-1 to TRBJ1-1; D ambiguous. CDR1 LGHDT and CDR2 YNNKEL come from the germline V gene (reference sequence). This CDR3 is built from 14 residues. V was trimmed by 4 bases and J by 0 bases, leaving 9 bases between them. The complete variable domain, with remaining parts taken from reference TRBV3-1 and TRBJ1-1, reads DTAVSQTPKYLVTQMGNDKSIKCEQNLGHDTMYWYKQDSKKFLKIMFSYNNKELIINETVPNRFSPKSPDKAHLNLHINSLELGDSAVYFCASSLDVLNTEAFFGQGTRLTVV.

The CDR3 sequence: CASSPMTSGGGQFF. The CDR3 nucleotides are TGTGCCAGCAGCCCCATGACTAGCGGGGGGGGGCAGTTCTTC. The chain joins TRBV7-2 to TRBJ2-1; 14 positions agree with TRBD2. The CDR3 runs 14 residues. The V gene end was trimmed by 5 bases and the J gene end by 12 bases; junction bases not matched to a gene: 6. Germline V CDR1 and CDR2: SGHTA, FQGNSA.

This clonotype was detected a few times. This chain joins TRBV30 and TRBJ1-1; D may be TRBD1 (5 bases). Germline loops: CDR1 GTSNPN, CDR2 SVGIG (reference sequence). This CDR3 has 12 residues. Between the trimmed V and J ends, which lost 3 bases and 4 bases, there was a span of 9 bases. CDR3: CAWRAGSTEAFF. CDR3 bases: TGTGCCTGGAGGGCAGGGAGCACTGAAGCTTTCTTT.

The chain is built from TRBV7-2 and TRBJ2-3; D not resolved. V was shortened by 9 bases and J by 6 bases, with 10 bases between the two germline ends. Germline V gene sequence: CDR1 SGHTA, CDR2 FQGNSA. The CDR3 covers 11 residues. CDR3 sequence (DNA): TGTGCCAGGTCCGTTGGGGATACGCAGTATTTT. The encoded protein is CARSVGDTQYF.

The chain recombines TRBV7-9 with TRBJ1-2, with no clear D. There are 13 residues in the CDR3. CDR1 is SEHNR and CDR2 is FQNEAQ in the germline V gene (reference sequence). The V end was cut by 8 bases, the J end by 2 bases, with 12 bases between. The CDR3 DNA is TGTGCCAGCGGGAGGAGTGAAAACTATGGCTACACCTTC. Amino acids: CASGRSENYGYTF. Supplemented by reference TRBV7-9 and TRBJ1-2, the full variable domain reads DTGVSQNPRHKITKRGQNVTFRCDPISEHNRLYWYRQTLGQGPEFLTYFQNEAQLEKSRLLSDRFSAERPKGSFSTLEIQRTEQGDSAMYLCASGRSENYGYTFGSGTRLTVV.